Given below is one TCR beta chain in context. The antigen remains unidentified. These data originate in a study of post-analysis software for immune sequencing data. The study's findings and limits: Normalized Chao1 diversity was significantly reduced in patients versus controls. Elevated frequency relative to controls characterized a handful of TRBV segments in patients, TRBV5-6, TRBV5-1 and TRBV20-1 among them. Co-batched samples clustered tightly together by F measure.

Unique molecular identifiers were built into the TCR beta cDNA libraries. In TCRdb, the PCR reads were re-called with MiXCR into one record per CDR3 protein. The sample includes around 250,000 distinct CDR3 sequences, 36% of them seen just once. The CDR3 totals 15 residues. Germline V CDR1 and CDR2: LNHDA, SQIVND (reference sequence). Trimming left V 6 bases short and J 6 bases short, with 18 bases between. The chain couples TRBV19 to TRBJ2-1; D possibly corresponds to TRBD2 (5 bases). The clonotype comes from a girl between 10 and 17 years old with multiple sclerosis. The material sequenced was blood. Here the CDR3 DNA reads TGTGCCAGTAGGTTGGGCGGGCCTAATCGCAATGAGCAGTTCTTC. Amino acids: CASRLGGPNRNEQFF.